These 4 T cell receptor beta chains originate from one sample sequenced in a study of cytomegalovirus exposure and HLA in healthy donors. It was with 60 Vbeta and 13 Jbeta primers that the PCR ran. Generated by immunoSEQ multiplex PCR, the TCRdb table keeps only in-frame clones and is missing some. Of roughly 77,000 clones in the sample, around 79% are singletons; the top ten hold 4.5%. The sequenced sample was PBMCs. The receptors were sampled from a man aged 40-49 years in good health and CMV-seronegative.

The rearrangement joins TRBV27 to TRBJ2-2, with D maybe TRBD1 (6 bases). Per germline, CDR1 MNHEY and CDR2 SMNVEV (reference sequence). The V end was cut by 6 bases, the J end by 6 bases, with 14 bases between. CDR3 size: 14 residues. CDR3 sequence reads: CASREMGHPGELFF. The CDR3 region has the DNA TGTGCCAGCAGGGAAATGGGACATCCCGGGGAGCTGTTTTTT.

This clone was seen a few times. V gene TRBV6-5 combines with J gene TRBJ2-1; TRBD1 is a possible D gene (6 bases). V lost 5 bases, J lost 3 bases, and 8 bases lay in between. The CDR3 covers 13 residues. The germline CDR1 and CDR2 sequences are MNHEY and SVGAGI. The CDR3 spells CASSPTGYNEQFF. In nucleotides, the CDR3 is TGTGCCAGCAGTCCGACAGGCTACAATGAGCAGTTCTTC.

This clone was counted between two and nine times. The chain is built from TRBV27 and TRBJ2-7, with TRBD1 as a possible D gene (5 bases). Per germline, CDR1 MNHEY and CDR2 SMNVEV (reference sequence). The CDR3 consists of 13 residues. The germline V and J ends were trimmed by 3 bases and 0 bases, with 6 bases remaining between them. CDR3 sequence (DNA): TGTGCCAGCAGTTTGACAGTCTCCTACGAGCAGTACTTC. Amino acids: CASSLTVSYEQYF.

J is TRBJ1-2 and V is TRBV13; weak D call: TRBD1 (6 bases). Germline CDR1 reads PRHDT; CDR2 reads FYEKMQ (reference sequence). The CDR3 sequence is 14 residues long. V was clipped by 4 bases and J by 4 bases, with 13 bases between them. For the CDR3, the DNA is TGTGCCAGCAGCTACCCAGGGGTCCTCTATGGCTACACCTTC. It is translated as CASSYPGVLYGYTF.